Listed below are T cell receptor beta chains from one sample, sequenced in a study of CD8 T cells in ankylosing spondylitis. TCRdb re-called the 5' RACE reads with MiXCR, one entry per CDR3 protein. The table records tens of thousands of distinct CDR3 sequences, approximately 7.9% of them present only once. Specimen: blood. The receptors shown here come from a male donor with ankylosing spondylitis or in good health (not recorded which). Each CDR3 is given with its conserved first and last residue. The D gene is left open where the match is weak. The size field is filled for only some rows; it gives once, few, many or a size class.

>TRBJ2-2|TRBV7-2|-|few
TGTGCCAGCAGCCCCCGACAGGTCCGCGGGGAGCTGTTTTTT
CASSPRQVRGELFF
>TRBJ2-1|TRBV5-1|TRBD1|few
TGCGCCAGCAGCTTGGGATGGACAGGGTACAATGAGCAGTTCTTC
CASSLGWTGYNEQFF
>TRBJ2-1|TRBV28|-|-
TGTGCCACCTCGGGCGGACACTACAATGAGCAGTTCTTC
CATSGGHYNEQFF
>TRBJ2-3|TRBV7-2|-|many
TGTGCCAGCAGCTGGAGAGGAGATACGCAGTATTTT
CASSWRGDTQYF
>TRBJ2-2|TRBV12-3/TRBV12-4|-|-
TGTGCCAGCAAGTCCACAGGGAACACCGGGGAGCTGTTTTTT
CASKSTGNTGELFF
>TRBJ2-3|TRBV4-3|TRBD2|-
TGCGCCAGCAGCCAAGGGACTAGCGGGGGCACAGATACGCAGTATTTT
CASSQGTSGGTDTQYF
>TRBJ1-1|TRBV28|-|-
TGTACCAGCAGACAGCGAAGGGGTAACACTGAAGCTTTCTTT
CTSRQRRGNTEAFF
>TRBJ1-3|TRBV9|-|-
TGTGCCAGCGGTGGAGGGGGATTCACTCTATACTCTGGAAACACCATATATTTT
CASGGGGFTLYSGNTIYF
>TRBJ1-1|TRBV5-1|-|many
TGCGCCAGCAGAGGGTCATTCCCTGAAGCTTTCTTT
CASRGSFPEAFF
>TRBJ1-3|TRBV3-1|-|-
TGTGCCAGCAGCCGTAATGGGGGCTCTGGAAACACCATATATTTT
CASSRNGGSGNTIYF
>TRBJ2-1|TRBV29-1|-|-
TGCAGCGTCGACGGGACAAATTTCGGGGAGCAGTTCTTC
CSVDGTNFGEQFF
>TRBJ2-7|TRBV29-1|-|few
TGCAGCGCCTCCAGAGGGCAGGGATCCTACGAGCAGTACTTC
CSASRGQGSYEQYF
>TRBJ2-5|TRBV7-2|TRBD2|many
TGTGCCAGCAGCTTAAGGTCTACTAGCGGGATAAGAGAGACCCAGTACTTC
CASSLRSTSGIRETQYF
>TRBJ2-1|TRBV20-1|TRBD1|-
TGCAGCTGGGGACAGGGGGCTGGTGAGCAGTTCTTC
CSWGQGAGEQFF
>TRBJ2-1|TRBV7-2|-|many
TGTGCCAGCAGCTTAAGGGTGGGGAGTAACAATGAGCAGTTCTTC
CASSLRVGSNNEQFF
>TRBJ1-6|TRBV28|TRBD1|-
TGTGCCAGCGGGTTTAAGGGACAGGTCCACTTT
CASGFKGQVHF
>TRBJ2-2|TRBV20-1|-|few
TGCAGTGCTTCCTGGCGGGGAAACACCGGGGAGCTGTTTTTT
CSASWRGNTGELFF
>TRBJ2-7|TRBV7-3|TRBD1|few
TGTGCCAGCAGTCGGGACAGCGGCTACGAGCAGTACTTC
CASSRDSGYEQYF
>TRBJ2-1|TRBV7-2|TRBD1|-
TGTGCCAGCAGCCCGGGACAGGGGGCGAATGAGCAGTTCTTC
CASSPGQGANEQFF
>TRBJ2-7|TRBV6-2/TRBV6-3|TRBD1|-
TGTGCCAGCAGTACAGGGGACGAGCAGTACTTC
CASSTGDEQYF
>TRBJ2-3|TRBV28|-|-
TGTGCCAGCAGTTTAAGGGCTCATACGCAGTATTTT
CASSLRAHTQYF
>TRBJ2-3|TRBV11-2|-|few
TGTGCCAGCAGCTTGGTCGTCACAGATACGCAGTATTTT
CASSLVVTDTQYF
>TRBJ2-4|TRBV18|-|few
TGTGCCAGCTCACCTCTCGGGACCGGACGGAACATTCAGTACTTC
CASSPLGTGRNIQYF
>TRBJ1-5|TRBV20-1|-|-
TGCAGTGCAAAAGAAGGGGGTAAGCAGCCCCAGCATTTT
CSAKEGGKQPQHF
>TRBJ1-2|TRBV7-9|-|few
TGTGCCAGCAGCTCCACAGGGCCTAACTATGGCTACACCTTC
CASSSTGPNYGYTF
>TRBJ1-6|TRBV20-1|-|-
TGCAGTGCTAGTATCCGGGACGGTAATTCACCCCTCCACTTT
CSASIRDGNSPLHF
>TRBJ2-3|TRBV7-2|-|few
TGTGCCAGCAGCTTAGTTGGGGGCCACTCGGGGGATACGCAGTATTTT
CASSLVGGHSGDTQYF
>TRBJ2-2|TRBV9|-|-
TGTGCCAGCAGCGTAGACGGGAACACCGGGGAGCTGTTTTTT
CASSVDGNTGELFF
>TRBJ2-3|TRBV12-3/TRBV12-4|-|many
TGTGCCAGCAGTTTAATGGTAGATACGCAGTATTTT
CASSLMVDTQYF
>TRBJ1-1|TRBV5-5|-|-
TGTGCCAGCAGCCCCCAGGCCCAGAACACTGAAGCTTTCTTT
CASSPQAQNTEAFF
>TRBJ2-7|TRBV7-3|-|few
TGTGCCAGCAGCTTAGGTGGGGGGGCATCCTACGAGCAGTACTTC
CASSLGGGASYEQYF
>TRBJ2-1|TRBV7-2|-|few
TGTGCCAGCAGCCTCGGCGTTCTTAAATCCAATGAGCAGTTCTTC
CASSLGVLKSNEQFF
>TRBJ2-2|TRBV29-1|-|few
TGCAGCGTAAACACAGGCCAGCGAGACACCGGGGAGCTGTTTTTT
CSVNTGQRDTGELFF
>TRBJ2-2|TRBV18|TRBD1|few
TGTGCCAGCTCACCACGACAGGGGGTAACCGGGGAGCTGTTTTTT
CASSPRQGVTGELFF
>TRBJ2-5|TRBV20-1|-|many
TGCAGTGCTGGCCCGCAGCGGATTCAAGAGACCCAGTACTTC
CSAGPQRIQETQYF
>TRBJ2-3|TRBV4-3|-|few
TGCGCCAGCAGCCAAGGGCGGGGTCCCCGGTATTTT
CASSQGRGPRYF
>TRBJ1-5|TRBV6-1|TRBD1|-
TGTGCCAGCAGTGGGGACAGGGATCAGCCCCAGCATTTT
CASSGDRDQPQHF
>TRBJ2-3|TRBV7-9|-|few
TGTGCCAGCAGGGTGACGGGAGATACGCAGTATTTT
CASRVTGDTQYF
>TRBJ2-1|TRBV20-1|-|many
TGCAGTGCTAGCGGAAGCTCCTACAATGAGCAGTTCTTC
CSASGSSYNEQFF
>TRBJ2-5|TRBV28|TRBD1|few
TGTGCCAGCAGTTTAGGCAGGGGGCCGGAGACCCAGTACTTC
CASSLGRGPETQYF
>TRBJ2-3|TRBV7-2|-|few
TGTGCCAGCAGCTTTAGGGATAATACGCAGTATTTT
CASSFRDNTQYF